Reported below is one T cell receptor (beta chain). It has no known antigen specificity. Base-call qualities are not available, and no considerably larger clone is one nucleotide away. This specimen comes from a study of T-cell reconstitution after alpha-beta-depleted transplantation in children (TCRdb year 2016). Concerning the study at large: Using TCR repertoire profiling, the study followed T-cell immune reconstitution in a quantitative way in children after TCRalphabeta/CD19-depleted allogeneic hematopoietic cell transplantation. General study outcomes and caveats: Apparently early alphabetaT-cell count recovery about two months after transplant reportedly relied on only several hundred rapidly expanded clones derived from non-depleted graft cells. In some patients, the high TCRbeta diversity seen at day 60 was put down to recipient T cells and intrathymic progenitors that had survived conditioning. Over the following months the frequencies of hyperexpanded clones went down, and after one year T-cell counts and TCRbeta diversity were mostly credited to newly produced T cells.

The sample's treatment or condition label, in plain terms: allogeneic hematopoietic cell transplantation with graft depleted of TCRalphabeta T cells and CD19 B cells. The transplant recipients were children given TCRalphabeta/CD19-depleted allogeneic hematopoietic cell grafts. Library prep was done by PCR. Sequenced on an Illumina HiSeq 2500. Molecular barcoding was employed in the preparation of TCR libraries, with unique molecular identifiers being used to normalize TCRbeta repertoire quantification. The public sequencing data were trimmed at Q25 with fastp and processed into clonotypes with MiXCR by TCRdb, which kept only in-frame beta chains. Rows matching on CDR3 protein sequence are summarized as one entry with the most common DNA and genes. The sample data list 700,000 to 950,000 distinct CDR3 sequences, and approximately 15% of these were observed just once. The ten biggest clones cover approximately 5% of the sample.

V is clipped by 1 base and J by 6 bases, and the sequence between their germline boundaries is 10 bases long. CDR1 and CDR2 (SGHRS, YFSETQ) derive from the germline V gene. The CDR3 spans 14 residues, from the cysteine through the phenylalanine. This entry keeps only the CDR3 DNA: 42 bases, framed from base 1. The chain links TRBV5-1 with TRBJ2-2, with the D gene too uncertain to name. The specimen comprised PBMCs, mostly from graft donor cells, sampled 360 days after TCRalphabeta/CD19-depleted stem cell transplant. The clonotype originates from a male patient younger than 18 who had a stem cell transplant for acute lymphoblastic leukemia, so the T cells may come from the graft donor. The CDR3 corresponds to CASSLMGSSGELFF. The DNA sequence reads TGCGCCAGCAGCTTGATGGGCTCGTCCGGGGAGCTGTTTTTT.